This T cell receptor (beta chain) was sequenced in a study of T cells in Graves' hyperthyroidism and ophthalmopathy. Background on the study: At initial diagnosis, before any treatment had begun, peripheral blood was obtained. Whole-study findings and limits: Also found in blood were most expanded thyroid clonotypes above 0.001.

Regions amplified from RNA transcripts were the TCR beta CDR3 regions. Using the HTBI primer set, a first-round RT-PCR was run on the TCR CDR3. TCRdb reanalysed the multiplex PCR reads using MiXCR and keeps one entry per CDR3 protein. The table includes about 380,000 distinct CDR3 sequences, approximately 17% detected once. Germline V CDR1 and CDR2: SGHTA, FQGNSA. This CDR3 is built from 14 residues. V lost 2 bases and J lost 2, with 9 bases in between. This clonotype was picked up a small number of times. Its antigen is unknown. The clonotype comes from a young man with Graves' ophthalmopathy. The V gene is TRBV7-2, the J gene TRBJ2-5, with D possibly matching TRBD2 (5 bases). The sequenced material came from blood. Here the CDR3 DNA reads TGTGCCAGCAGCTTAAGAGGGCCACAAGAGACCCAGTACTTC. Amino acids: CASSLRGPQETQYF.